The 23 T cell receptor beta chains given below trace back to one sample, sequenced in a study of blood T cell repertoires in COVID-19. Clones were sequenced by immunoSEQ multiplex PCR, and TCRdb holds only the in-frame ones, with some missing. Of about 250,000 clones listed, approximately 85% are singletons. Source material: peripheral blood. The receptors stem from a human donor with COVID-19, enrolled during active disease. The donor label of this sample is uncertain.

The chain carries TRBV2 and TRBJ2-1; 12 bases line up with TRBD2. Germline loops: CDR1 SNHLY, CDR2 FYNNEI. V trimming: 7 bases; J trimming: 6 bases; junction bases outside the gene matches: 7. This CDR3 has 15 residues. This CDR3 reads CASTRLAGVGNEQFF. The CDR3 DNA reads TGTGCCAGCACCCGACTAGCGGGAGTCGGCAATGAGCAGTTCTTC.

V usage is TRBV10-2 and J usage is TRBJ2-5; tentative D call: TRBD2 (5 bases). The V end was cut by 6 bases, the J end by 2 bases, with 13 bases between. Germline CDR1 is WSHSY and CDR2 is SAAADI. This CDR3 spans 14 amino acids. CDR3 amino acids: CASRAPSLQETQYF. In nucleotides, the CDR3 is TGCGCCAGCAGAGCCCCTAGCTTACAAGAGACCCAGTACTTC.

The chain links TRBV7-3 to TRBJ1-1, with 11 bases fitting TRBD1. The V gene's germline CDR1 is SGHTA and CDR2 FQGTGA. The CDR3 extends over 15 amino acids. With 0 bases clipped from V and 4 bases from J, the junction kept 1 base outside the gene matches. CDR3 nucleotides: TGTGCCAGCAGCTTAACGGGGACAGGGGGCACTGAAGCTTTCTTT. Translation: CASSLTGTGGTEAFF.

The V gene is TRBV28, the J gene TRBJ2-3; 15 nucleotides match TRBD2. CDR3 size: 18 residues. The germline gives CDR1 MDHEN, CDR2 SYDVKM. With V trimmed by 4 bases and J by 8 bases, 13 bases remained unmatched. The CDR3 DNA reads TGTGCCAGCAGTTCTAGGACTAGCGGGAGGGCCGTGGTGGGTACGCAGTATTTT. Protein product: CASSSRTSGRAVVGTQYF.

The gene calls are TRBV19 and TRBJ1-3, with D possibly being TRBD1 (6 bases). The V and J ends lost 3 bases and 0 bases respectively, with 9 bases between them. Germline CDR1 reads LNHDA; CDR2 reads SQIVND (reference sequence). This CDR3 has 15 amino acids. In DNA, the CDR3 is TGTGCCAGTAGTATGGGACAAACCTCTGGAAACACCATATATTTT. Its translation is CASSMGQTSGNTIYF.

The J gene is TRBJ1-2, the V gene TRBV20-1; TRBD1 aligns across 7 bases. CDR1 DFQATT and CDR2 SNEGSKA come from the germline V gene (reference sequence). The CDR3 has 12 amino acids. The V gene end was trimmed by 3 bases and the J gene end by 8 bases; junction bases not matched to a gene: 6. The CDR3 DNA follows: TGCAGTGCTAGTACAGGGGTAAACGGCTACACCTTC. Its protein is CSASTGVNGYTF.

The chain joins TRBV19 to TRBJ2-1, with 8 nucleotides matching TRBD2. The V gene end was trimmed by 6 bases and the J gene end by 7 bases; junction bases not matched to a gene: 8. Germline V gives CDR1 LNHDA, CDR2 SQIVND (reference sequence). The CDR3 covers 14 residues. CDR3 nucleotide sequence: TGTGCCAGTAGGCAAGCGGGAGAAGCTAATGAGCAGTTCTTC. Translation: CASRQAGEANEQFF.

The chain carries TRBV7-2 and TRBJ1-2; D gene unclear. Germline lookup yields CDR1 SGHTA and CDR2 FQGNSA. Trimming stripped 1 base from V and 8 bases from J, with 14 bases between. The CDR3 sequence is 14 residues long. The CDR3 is CASSLDGVAEGYTF. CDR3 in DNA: TGTGCCAGCAGCTTAGACGGGGTGGCGGAGGGCTACACCTTC.

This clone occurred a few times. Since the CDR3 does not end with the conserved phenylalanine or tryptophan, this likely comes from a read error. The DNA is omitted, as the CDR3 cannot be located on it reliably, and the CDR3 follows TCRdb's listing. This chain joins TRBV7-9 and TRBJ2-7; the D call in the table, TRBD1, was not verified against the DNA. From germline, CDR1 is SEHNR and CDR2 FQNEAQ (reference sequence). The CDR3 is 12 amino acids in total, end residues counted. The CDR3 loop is CASSLVQGAQEI.

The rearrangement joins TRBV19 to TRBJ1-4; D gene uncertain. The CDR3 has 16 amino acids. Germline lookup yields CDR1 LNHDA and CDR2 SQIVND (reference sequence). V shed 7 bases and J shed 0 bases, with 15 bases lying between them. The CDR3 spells CASTSRSGPTNEKLFF. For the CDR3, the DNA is TGTGCCAGTACCTCCCGGTCAGGCCCAACTAATGAAAAACTGTTTTTT.

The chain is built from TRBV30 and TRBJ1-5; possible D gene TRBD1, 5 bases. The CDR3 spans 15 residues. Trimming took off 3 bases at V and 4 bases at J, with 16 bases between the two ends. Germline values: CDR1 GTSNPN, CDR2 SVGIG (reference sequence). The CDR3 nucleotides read TGTGCCTGGAGCCCCGGGACTCTAAGTAATCAGCCCCAGCATTTT. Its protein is CAWSPGTLSNQPQHF.

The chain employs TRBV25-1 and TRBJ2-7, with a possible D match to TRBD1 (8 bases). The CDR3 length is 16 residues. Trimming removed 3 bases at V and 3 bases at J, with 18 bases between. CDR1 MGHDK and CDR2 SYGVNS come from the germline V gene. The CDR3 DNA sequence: TGTGCCAGCAGTGACCTACAGGGGGGGAGCCACTACGAGCAGTACTTC. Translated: CASSDLQGGSHYEQYF.

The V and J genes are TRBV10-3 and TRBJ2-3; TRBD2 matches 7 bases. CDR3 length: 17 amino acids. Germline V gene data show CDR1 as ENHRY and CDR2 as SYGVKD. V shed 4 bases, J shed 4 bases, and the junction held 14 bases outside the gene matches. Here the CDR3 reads CAISVALQAGRADTQYF. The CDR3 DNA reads TGTGCCATCAGTGTAGCTTTACAGGCAGGGAGGGCAGATACGCAGTATTTT.

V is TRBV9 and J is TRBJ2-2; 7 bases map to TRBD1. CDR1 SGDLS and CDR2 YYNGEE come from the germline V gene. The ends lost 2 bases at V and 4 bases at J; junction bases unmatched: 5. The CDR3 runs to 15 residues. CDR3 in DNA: TGTGCCAGCAGCGTTGGGACAGTAGGCACCGGGGAGCTGTTTTTT. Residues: CASSVGTVGTGELFF.

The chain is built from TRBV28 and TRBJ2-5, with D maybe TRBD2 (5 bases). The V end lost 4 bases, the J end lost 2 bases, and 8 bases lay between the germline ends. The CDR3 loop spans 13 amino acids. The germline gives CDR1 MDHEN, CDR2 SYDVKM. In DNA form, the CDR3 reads TGTGCCAGCAGTTACCGGGAACAAGAGACCCAGTACTTC. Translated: CASSYREQETQYF.

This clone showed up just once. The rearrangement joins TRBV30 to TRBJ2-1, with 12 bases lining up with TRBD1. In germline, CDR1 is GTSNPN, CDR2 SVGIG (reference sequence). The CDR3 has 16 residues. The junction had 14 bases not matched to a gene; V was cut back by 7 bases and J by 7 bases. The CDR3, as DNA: TGTGCCTCCTCCGGGACAGGGGGCGCGGGCCAGAATGAGCAGTTCTTC. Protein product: CASSGTGGAGQNEQFF.

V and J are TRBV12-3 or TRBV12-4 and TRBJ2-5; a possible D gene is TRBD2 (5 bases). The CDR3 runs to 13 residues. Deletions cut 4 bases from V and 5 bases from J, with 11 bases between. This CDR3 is CASSYSAWETQYF. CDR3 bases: TGTGCCAGCAGTTATAGCGCGTGGGAGACCCAGTACTTC.

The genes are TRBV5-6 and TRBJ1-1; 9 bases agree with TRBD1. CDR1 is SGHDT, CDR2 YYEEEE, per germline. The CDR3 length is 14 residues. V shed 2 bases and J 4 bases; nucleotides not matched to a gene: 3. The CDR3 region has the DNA TGTGCCAGCAGCTTCAACAGGGGGCTCACTGAAGCTTTCTTT. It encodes CASSFNRGLTEAFF.

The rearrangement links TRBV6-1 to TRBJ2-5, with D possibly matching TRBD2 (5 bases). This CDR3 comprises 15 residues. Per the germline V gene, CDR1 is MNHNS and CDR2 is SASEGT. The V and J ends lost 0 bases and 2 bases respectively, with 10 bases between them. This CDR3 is CASSEALGEQETQYF. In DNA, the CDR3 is TGTGCCAGCAGTGAAGCGCTCGGGGAGCAAGAGACCCAGTACTTC.

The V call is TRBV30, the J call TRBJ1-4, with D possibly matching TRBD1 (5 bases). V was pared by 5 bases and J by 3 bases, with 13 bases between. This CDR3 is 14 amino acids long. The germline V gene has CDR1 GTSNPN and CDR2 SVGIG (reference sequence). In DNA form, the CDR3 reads TGTGCCTGGGGTTCAGGGCAGGCTAATGAAAAACTGTTTTTT. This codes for CAWGSGQANEKLFF.

In DNA, the CDR3 is TGTGCCAGCAGCCTGGGACAGGGGGCGTTTGTGCCCCAGCATTTT. It is translated as CASSLGQGAFVPQHF. This chain connects TRBV7-2 to TRBJ1-5; 12 bases match TRBD1. The CDR3 runs to 15 residues. CDR1 SGHTA and CDR2 FQGNSA come from the germline V gene. V shed 5 bases, J shed 9 bases, and the junction held 8 bases outside the gene matches.

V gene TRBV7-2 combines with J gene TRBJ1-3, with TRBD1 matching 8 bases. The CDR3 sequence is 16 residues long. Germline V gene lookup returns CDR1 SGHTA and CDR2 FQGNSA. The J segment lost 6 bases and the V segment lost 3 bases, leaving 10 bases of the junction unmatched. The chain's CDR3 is CASSLGPGTGQNTIYF. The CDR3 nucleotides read TGTGCCAGCAGCTTGGGACCCGGGACAGGACAAAACACCATATATTTT.

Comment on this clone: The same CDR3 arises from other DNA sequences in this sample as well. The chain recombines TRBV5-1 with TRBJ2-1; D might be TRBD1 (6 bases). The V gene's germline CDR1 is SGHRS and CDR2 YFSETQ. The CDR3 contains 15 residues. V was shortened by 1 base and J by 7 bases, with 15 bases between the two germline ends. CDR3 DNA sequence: TGCGCCAGCAGCTTGTGGGGGCAGGGGAAGAATGAGCAGTTCTTC. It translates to CASSLWGQGKNEQFF.